The rows below give T cell receptor beta chains drawn from one sample of a study of immune evolution from preneoplasia to lung adenocarcinoma. The method was immunoSEQ multiplex PCR; TCRdb's version includes in-frame clones alone and lacks a portion of them. This sample has about 41,000 clones; more than 60% occur once, and the top ten carry around 4.7%. The sample consisted of FFPE invasive lung adenocarcinoma tissue. The receptor source for this set is a person in their sixties with lung adenocarcinoma. CDR3s leave out the opening cysteine and the closing phenylalanine or tryptophan. Each record gives: J gene, V gene, clone size, CDR3 protein. Clone size, where shown, is once, few, many, or a class for clones that have expanded.

>TRBJ2-7|TRBV5-4|.
ASSLDRDYEQY
>TRBJ2-1|TRBV5-6|.
ASSLAGLASDEQF
>TRBJ1-3|TRBV28|.
ASTLPRAGNTIY
>TRBJ2-1|TRBV27|.
ASTRLTLGTSGRDTSYNEQF
>TRBJ2-7|TRBV4-2|.
ASSPGTVDEQY
>TRBJ1-5|TRBV11-2|.
ASSPGEGGQPQH
>TRBJ2-1|TRBV18|.
ASSPPLAGGGHEQF
>TRBJ2-3|TRBV10-3|.
AISTPGLGTDTQY
>TRBJ2-1|TRBV15|few
ATSGRDRQQF
>TRBJ2-7|TRBV12-5|once
ASGLYFNEQY
>TRBJ2-1|TRBV7-9|.
ASRGTGQITEQF
>TRBJ2-5|TRBV18|.
ASSPQAGRTETQY
>TRBJ2-1|TRBV28|.
ASNENGFNEQF
>TRBJ2-1|TRBV18|.
ASSPPASGRYSEQF
>TRBJ2-7|TRBV6-1|.
ASRDRAGAEQY
>TRBJ1-2|TRBV6-5|.
ASSSRQSVQAGYT
>TRBJ2-2|TRBV18|.
ASSPGQGNTGELF
>TRBJ2-7|TRBV6-6|.
ASSYGTGFGEQY
>TRBJ1-1|TRBV6-1|few
ASSDGYGGI
>TRBJ2-1|TRBV15|.
ATSIRTASSYNEQF
>TRBJ2-7|TRBV7-9|.
ASSWGDRAYEQY
>TRBJ2-1|TRBV10-3|.
AVGLSSYNEQF
>TRBJ2-2|TRBV19|.
ASSPRGDGELF
>TRBJ2-3|TRBV5-1|.
ASSLVGGADTQY
>TRBJ1-5|TRBV19|.
ASTPRAGNQPQH
>TRBJ1-5|TRBV7-6|.
ASSLEGAQPQH
>TRBJ1-4|TRBV28|.
ASSPNPGTTTNEKLF
>TRBJ2-1|TRBV7-3|few
ASSKGLAGVNEQF
>TRBJ2-3|TRBV30|.
AGRGGFSTDTQY
>TRBJ2-1|TRBV7-2|.
ASKRSERTSSYNEQF
>TRBJ2-3|TRBV5-1|once
ASSLLASGSTDTQY
>TRBJ1-1|TRBV18|.
ASSPSDWGGLNTEAF
>TRBJ1-1|TRBV11-2|.
ASSLSGSLNTEAF
>TRBJ1-5|TRBV7-9|once
ASSLDNQPQH
>TRBJ2-1|TRBV7-6|.
ASSFGGSGRHNEQF
>TRBJ2-1|TRBV28|.
ASRAGGTRDEQF
>TRBJ1-5|TRBV27|.
ASRYSSSNQPQH